The present T cell receptor beta chain was sequenced within a study of blood T cell repertoires in COVID-19. Background on the study: Italy, Spain and the United States were the sources of the convalescent and acute COVID-19 samples. The analysed material was cDNA or gDNA that came from T cells, B-cell-depleted T cells, or PBMCs.

Under the authors' procedure: How many nucleated cells were present was estimated from reference gene primer amplification. This table comes from immunoSEQ multiplex PCR, and its TCRdb copy is limited to in-frame clones, with some not included. V and J calls and clone size are those listed in that table; D and trimming were worked out from the DNA. The data show over 150,000 clones, with about 86% seen just once and 5.5% to 8% held by the top ten. In germline, CDR1 is SNHLY, CDR2 FYNNEI. V was cut by 4 bases and J by 6 bases, with 10 bases left in between. The CDR3 runs to 13 residues. The source of this sequence is a man over 45 with active or convalescent COVID-19. The chain couples TRBV2 to TRBJ1-5, with D uncertain. The sequenced material came from peripheral blood. The CDR3 bases are TGTGCCAGCAGTGGGGAGCGCTCTCAGCCCCAGCATTTT. Translated, it gives CASSGERSQPQHF.